What follows are 20 T cell receptor beta chains derived from one specimen sequenced in a study of cytomegalovirus exposure and HLA in healthy donors. The study ran its PCR with 60 Vbeta and 13 Jbeta primers. Here immunoSEQ multiplex PCR was the method, and the copy in TCRdb shows in-frame clones only, minus some. The top ten clones hold 2.7% of a sample with about 120,000 clones, 65% to 80% of them seen once. Specimen: PBMCs. These receptors were taken from a female donor in good health and CMV-seronegative.

The rearrangement links TRBV10-2 to TRBJ2-3; TRBD2 agrees at 7 bases. The germline V gene encodes CDR1 WSHSY and CDR2 SAAADI. Trimming cost V 6 bases and J 0 bases; bases outside gene matches: 9. This CDR3 region has 16 residues. The CDR3 nucleotides read TGCGCCAGCAGCCTAGCGGTAGCAGTTAGCACAGATACGCAGTATTTT. This translates into CASSLAVAVSTDTQYF.

Only one count was recorded for this clone. The chain links TRBV30 to TRBJ2-1; D uncertain. Germline V gives CDR1 GTSNPN, CDR2 SVGIG (reference sequence). This CDR3 is 11 amino acids long. V lost 3 bases and J lost 7, with 7 bases in between. The CDR3 region has the DNA TGTGCCTGGAGGGGCCATAATGAGCAGTTCTTC. It is translated as CAWRGHNEQFF.

The genes are TRBV2 and TRBJ2-5, with TRBD2 matching over 9 bases. This CDR3 region has 16 residues. V shed 4 bases and J 4 bases; nucleotides not matched to a gene: 10. Per germline, CDR1 SNHLY and CDR2 FYNNEI. The CDR3 bases are TGTGCCAGCAGTGCAATTAGCGGGGGCCTTACAGAGACCCAGTACTTC. Translation: CASSAISGGLTETQYF.

This chain uses TRBV5-4 with TRBJ2-7; 10 nucleotides line up with TRBD1. V shed 3 bases, J shed 3 bases, and the junction held 6 bases outside the gene matches. Germline V gene lookup returns CDR1 SGHNT and CDR2 YYREEE (reference sequence). The CDR3 is 15 residues long. The CDR3 sequence: CASSSGTGVVYEQYF. The DNA of the CDR3 is TGTGCCAGCAGCTCCGGGACAGGGGTTGTCTACGAGCAGTACTTC.

J is TRBJ2-2 and V is TRBV19; unclear D gene. Deletions cut 5 bases from V and 0 bases from J, with 10 bases between. This CDR3 region has 15 residues. Germline loops: CDR1 LNHDA, CDR2 SQIVND (reference sequence). DNA of the CDR3: TGTGCCAGTAGTGCACAGAGAACGAACACCGGGGAGCTGTTTTTT. Its translation: CASSAQRTNTGELFF.

On this clone: At one end, the junction sequence differs from germline, possibly due to a read error. The chain uses TRBV7-9 and TRBJ1-1; D is unclear. CDR1 is SEHNR and CDR2 is FQNEAQ in the germline V gene (reference sequence). The CDR3 covers 13 residues. CDR3 loop: CSSSLEERTEAFF. The CDR3 region has the DNA TGTTCCAGCAGCTTAGAGGAGCGGACTGAAGCTTTCTTT.

The chain is built from TRBV6-5 and TRBJ2-5; the match to TRBD2 covers 7 bases. With V trimmed by 3 bases and J by 4 bases, 11 bases remained unmatched. The germline V gene has CDR1 MNHEY and CDR2 SVGAGI. The CDR3 runs to 16 residues. The CDR3 sequence: CASSYFGGEGRETQYF. In nucleotides, the CDR3 is TGTGCCAGCAGTTATTTTGGGGGGGAGGGTAGAGAGACCCAGTACTTC.

The CDR3 coding sequence is TGCGCCAGCCGGGAATCTTTGGCCTCCACAGATACGCAGTATTTT. This encodes CASRESLASTDTQYF. The chain couples TRBV5-1 to TRBJ2-3; possibly TRBD2 for D (5 bases). V shed 7 bases and J shed 2 bases, with 17 bases lying between them. Germline assignment: CDR1 SGHRS and CDR2 YFSETQ. The CDR3 loop spans 15 amino acids.

The rearrangement joins TRBV7-2 to TRBJ1-5; 7 bases line up with TRBD1. This CDR3 spans 17 amino acids. Unmatched junction bases numbered 13, after V lost 4 bases and J lost 4 bases. Germline V gene sequence: CDR1 SGHTA, CDR2 FQGNSA. CDR3 protein: CASSSAPVRGTNQPQHF. The CDR3 bases are TGTGCCAGCAGCTCAGCCCCGGTCAGGGGGACGAATCAGCCCCAGCATTTT.

Here the CDR3 DNA reads TGTGCCAGCAGCTTAGGCGTTAGGGATGGGGGCCACACCTTC. This gives the protein CASSLGVRDGGHTF. This chain uses TRBV13 with TRBJ1-2, with D possibly TRBD1 on 6 matching bases. This CDR3 is built from 14 residues. Trimming took off 0 bases at V and 12 bases at J, with 17 bases between the two ends. CDR1 and CDR2 (germline): PRHDT, FYEKMQ (reference sequence).

On this clone itself: The same CDR3 also results from other DNA sequences found in this sample. This chain joins TRBV18 and TRBJ1-1; D is possibly TRBD1 (6 bases). Trimming left V 2 bases short and J 6 bases short, with 25 bases between. The CDR3 has 18 residues. Germline lookup yields CDR1 KGHSH and CDR2 LQKENI. The CDR3 spells CASSPDWGHQIRAPEAFF. For the CDR3, the DNA is TGTGCCAGCTCACCAGACTGGGGGCACCAGATTAGGGCCCCTGAAGCTTTCTTT.

This clone showed up just once. The chain couples TRBV27 to TRBJ2-3, with D perhaps TRBD1 (6 bases). Germline values: CDR1 MNHEY, CDR2 SMNVEV (reference sequence). The V end lost 2 bases, the J end lost 2 bases, and 17 bases lay between the germline ends. The CDR3 is made up of 17 amino acids. CDR3 nucleotide sequence: TGTGCCAGCAGTTTAAGGTGTCGGGACATGGCCACAGATACGCAGTATTTT. Amino acid sequence: CASSLRCRDMATDTQYF.

The gene calls are TRBV28 and TRBJ2-5; D perhaps matches TRBD1 (6 bases). In germline, CDR1 is MDHEN, CDR2 SYDVKM. The CDR3 is 13 amino acids. The germline V and J ends were trimmed by 6 bases and 3 bases, with 11 bases remaining between them. The CDR3 region has the DNA TGTGCCAGCAGCCCCAGGGGAAAAGAGACCCAGTACTTC. Encoded protein: CASSPRGKETQYF.

The chain links TRBV7-9 to TRBJ2-1; the match to TRBD1 covers 7 bases. With V trimmed by 2 bases and J by 9 bases, 13 bases remained unmatched. Per germline, CDR1 SEHNR and CDR2 FQNEAQ (reference sequence). This CDR3 spans 16 amino acids. The chain's CDR3 is CASSLTDDRVKGEQFF. CDR3 coding DNA: TGTGCCAGCAGCTTAACCGACGACAGGGTGAAAGGTGAGCAGTTCTTC.

The chain recombines TRBV30 with TRBJ1-2, with D maybe TRBD1 (6 bases). Germline V gives CDR1 GTSNPN, CDR2 SVGIG (reference sequence). The CDR3 consists of 13 residues. The V and J ends lost 2 bases and 12 bases respectively, with 19 bases between them. DNA for the CDR3: TGTGCCTGGAGTCCCCCCCTGGGGACATCGAACACCTTC. Its protein is CAWSPPLGTSNTF.

The rearrangement uses TRBV4-2 and TRBJ2-1; perhaps TRBD2 as D (7 bases). Between the trimmed V and J ends, which lost 0 bases and 3 bases, there was a span of 12 bases. Germline V gene lookup returns CDR1 LGHNA and CDR2 YNFKEQ. The CDR3 has 16 residues. The CDR3 loop is CASSQDRGALYNEQFF. In DNA form, the CDR3 reads TGTGCCAGCAGCCAAGATCGGGGGGCGCTCTACAATGAGCAGTTCTTC.

This chain joins TRBV5-8 and TRBJ2-5, with 9 positions matching TRBD1. The CDR3 is made up of 16 amino acids. Per germline, CDR1 SGHTS and CDR2 YDEGEE. J lost 5 bases, V lost 4 bases, and 12 bases had no gene match. CDR3 loop: CASSDETTGGLETQYF. As DNA, the CDR3 is TGTGCCAGCAGCGACGAAACGACAGGGGGTCTTGAGACCCAGTACTTC.

The rearrangement uses TRBV2 and TRBJ2-2; 10 bases fit TRBD2. J gave up 3 bases and V 6 bases, and 7 bases lay outside the gene matches. The V gene's germline CDR1 is SNHLY and CDR2 FYNNEI. The CDR3 has 16 amino acids. CDR3 in amino acids: CASRERGGQHTGELFF. DNA for the CDR3: TGTGCCAGCAGAGAGCGGGGGGGTCAACACACCGGGGAGCTGTTTTTT.

This chain links TRBV7-8 with TRBJ1-5, with D uncertain. Germline loops: CDR1 SGHVS, CDR2 FQNEAQ. V lost 1 base and J 11 bases, leaving 9 bases between the germline ends. CDR3 length: 12 amino acids. The CDR3 spells CASSLETTAQHF. In nucleotides, the CDR3 is TGTGCCAGCAGCTTAGAGACAACGGCCCAGCATTTT. The full variable domain, its missing parts supplied by reference TRBV7-8 and TRBJ1-5, is GAGVSQSPRYKVAKRGQDVALRCDPISGHVSLFWYQQALGQGPEFLTYFQNEAQLDKSGLPSDRFFAERPEGSVSTLKIQRTQQEDSAVYLCASSLETTAQHFGDGTRLSIL.

J is TRBJ1-6 and V is TRBV6-5; 7 nucleotides match TRBD1. Trimming at V came to 6 bases and at J to 4 bases, leaving 6 bases not matched to a gene. Per germline, CDR1 MNHEY and CDR2 SVGAGI. The CDR3 is made up of 15 amino acids. The CDR3 reads CASSGGQTYNSPLHF. Written as DNA, the CDR3 is TGTGCCAGCAGCGGGGGACAGACTTATAATTCACCCCTCCACTTT.